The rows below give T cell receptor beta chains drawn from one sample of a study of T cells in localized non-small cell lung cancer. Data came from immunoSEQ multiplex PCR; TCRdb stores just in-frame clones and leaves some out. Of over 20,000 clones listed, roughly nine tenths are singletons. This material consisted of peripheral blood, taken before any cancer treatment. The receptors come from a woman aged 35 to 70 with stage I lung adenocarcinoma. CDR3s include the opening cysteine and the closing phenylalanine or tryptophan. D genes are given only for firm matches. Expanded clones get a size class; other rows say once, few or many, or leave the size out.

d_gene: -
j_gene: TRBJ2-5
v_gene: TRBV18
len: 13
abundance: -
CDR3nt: TGTGCCAGCTCACCACCCGGGGAGGAGACCCAGTACTTC
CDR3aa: CASSPPGEETQYF

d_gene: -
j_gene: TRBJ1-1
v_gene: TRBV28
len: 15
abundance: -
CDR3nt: TGTGCCAGCAGTTCATCCTTTCGGGGTTACACTGAAGCTTTCTTT
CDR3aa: CASSSSFRGYTEAFF

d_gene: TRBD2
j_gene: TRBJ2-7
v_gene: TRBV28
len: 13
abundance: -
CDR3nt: TGTGCCAGCAGACCCGGGGGGAACTACGAGCAGTACTTC
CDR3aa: CASRPGGNYEQYF

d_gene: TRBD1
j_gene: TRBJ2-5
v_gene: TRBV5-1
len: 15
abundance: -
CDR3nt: TGCGCCAGCAGCTTGTTGGGACAGGGGGCTGAGACCCAGTACTTC
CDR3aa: CASSLLGQGAETQYF

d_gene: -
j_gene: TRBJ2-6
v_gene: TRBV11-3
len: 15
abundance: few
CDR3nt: TGTGCCAGCAGCTTAGGGACAACTGGGGCCAACGTCCTGACTTTC
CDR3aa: CASSLGTTGANVLTF

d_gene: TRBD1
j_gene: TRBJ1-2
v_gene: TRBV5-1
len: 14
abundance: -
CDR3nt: TGCGCCAGCAGCTCTTCGGACAGGAACTATGGCTACACCTTC
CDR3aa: CASSSSDRNYGYTF

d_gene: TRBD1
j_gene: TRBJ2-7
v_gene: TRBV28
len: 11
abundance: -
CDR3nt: TGTGCCAGCAGTTCCCCGGGACAGGGTAGTTTC
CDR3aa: CASSSPGQGSF

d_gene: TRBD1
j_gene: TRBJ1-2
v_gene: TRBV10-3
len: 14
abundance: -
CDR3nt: TGTGCCATCGGGCCGGGACAGGGGGACTATGGCTACACCTTC
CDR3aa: CAIGPGQGDYGYTF

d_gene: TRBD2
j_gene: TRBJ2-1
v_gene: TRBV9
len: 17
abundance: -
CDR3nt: TGTGCCAGCAGCGCCCGACTAGCGGGAGGACCCTACAATGAGCAGTTCTTC
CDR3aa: CASSARLAGGPYNEQFF

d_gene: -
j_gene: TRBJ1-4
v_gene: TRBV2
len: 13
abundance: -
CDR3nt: TGTGCCAGCAGCCCATATGTTCGGGGAAAACTGTTTTTT
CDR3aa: CASSPYVRGKLFF

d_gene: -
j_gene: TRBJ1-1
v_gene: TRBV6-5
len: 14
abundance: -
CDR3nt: TGTGCCAGCAGCCCGCCGGGGAGGAGGACTGAAGCTTTCTTT
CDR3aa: CASSPPGRRTEAFF

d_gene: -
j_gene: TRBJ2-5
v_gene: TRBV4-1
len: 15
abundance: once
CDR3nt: TGCGCCAGCAGCCAAGTATATACGGGAGAAGAGACCCAGTACTTC
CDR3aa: CASSQVYTGEETQYF

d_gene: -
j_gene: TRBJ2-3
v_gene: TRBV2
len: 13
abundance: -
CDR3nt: TGTGCCAGCGGCGGCGCGGGCACAGATACGCAGTATTTT
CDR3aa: CASGGAGTDTQYF

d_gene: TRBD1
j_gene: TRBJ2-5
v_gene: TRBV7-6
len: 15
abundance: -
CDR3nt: TGTGCCAGCAGCTTAGTCGGACAGGGAGTGGGTAACCAGTACTTC
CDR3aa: CASSLVGQGVGNQYF

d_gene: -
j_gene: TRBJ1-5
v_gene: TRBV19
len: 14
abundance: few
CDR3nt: TGTGCCAGTACCCCATGGCGGAGGAATCAGCCCCAGCATTTT
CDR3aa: CASTPWRRNQPQHF

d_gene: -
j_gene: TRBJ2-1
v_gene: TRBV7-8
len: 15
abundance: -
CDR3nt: TGTGCCAGCAGCTGGCGGACAGTACGGAACGGTGAGCAGTTCTTC
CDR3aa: CASSWRTVRNGEQFF

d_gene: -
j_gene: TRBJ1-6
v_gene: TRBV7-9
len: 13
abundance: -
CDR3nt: TGTGCCAGCAGCTCTAGTTCAAGTTCAGCCCTCCACTTT
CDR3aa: CASSSSSSSALHF

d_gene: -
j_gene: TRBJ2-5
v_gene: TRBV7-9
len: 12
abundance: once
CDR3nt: TGTGCCAGCGAAATGGGGCGGGAGACCCAGTACTTC
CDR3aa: CASEMGRETQYF

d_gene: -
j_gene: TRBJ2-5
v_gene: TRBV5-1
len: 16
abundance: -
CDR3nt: TGCGCCAGCAGCCCAGCTGGGGGTAGCATTCAAGAGACCCAGTACTTC
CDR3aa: CASSPAGGSIQETQYF

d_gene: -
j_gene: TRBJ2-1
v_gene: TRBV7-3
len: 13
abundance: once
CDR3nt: TGTGCCAGCAGCCTGACCCGGGAATCTGAGCAGTTCTTC
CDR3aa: CASSLTRESEQFF

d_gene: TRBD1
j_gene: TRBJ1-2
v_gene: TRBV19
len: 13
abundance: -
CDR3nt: TGTGCCAGTGAAAGGGGACAGGGGGGCAGCTACACCTTC
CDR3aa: CASERGQGGSYTF

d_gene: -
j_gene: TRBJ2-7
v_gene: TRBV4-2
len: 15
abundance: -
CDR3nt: TGTGCCAGCAGCCAAGTCTCTAGTCGAACCTACGAGCAGTACTTC
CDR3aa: CASSQVSSRTYEQYF

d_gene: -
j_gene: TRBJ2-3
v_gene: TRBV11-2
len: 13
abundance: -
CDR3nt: TGTGCCAGCAGCTTAGCTGGACATCCTACGCAGTATTTT
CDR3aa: CASSLAGHPTQYF

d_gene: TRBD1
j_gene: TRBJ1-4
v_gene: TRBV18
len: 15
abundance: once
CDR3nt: TGTGCCAGCTCACCTCCGGGACAGAGGAATGAAAAACTGTTTTTT
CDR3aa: CASSPPGQRNEKLFF

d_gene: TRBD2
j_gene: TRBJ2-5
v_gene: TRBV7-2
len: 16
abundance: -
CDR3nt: TGTGCCAGCAGCCCCACTAGCGGGAGGTTACAAGAGACCCAGTACTTC
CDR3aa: CASSPTSGRLQETQYF

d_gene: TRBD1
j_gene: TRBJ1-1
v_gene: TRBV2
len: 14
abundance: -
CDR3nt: TGTGCCAGCAGGGCGGGACAGTTGAACACTGAAGCTTTCTTT
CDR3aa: CASRAGQLNTEAFF

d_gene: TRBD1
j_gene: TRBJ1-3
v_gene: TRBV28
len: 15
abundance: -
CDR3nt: TGTGCCAGCAGTTTATCCGGACAGGGGGGAAACACCATATATTTT
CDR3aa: CASSLSGQGGNTIYF

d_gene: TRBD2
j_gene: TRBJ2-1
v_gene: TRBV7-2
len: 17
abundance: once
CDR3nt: TGTGCCAGCAGCCTTGGGACTAGCGGAGGCCCCTACAATGAGCAGTTCTTC
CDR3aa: CASSLGTSGGPYNEQFF